The T cell receptor beta chain described here comes from a study of beta chain features in type 1 diabetes. Worth noting for this clone: Its matching antigen is unknown.

Expressed TCRB transcripts were sequenced because the isolated RNA had all been reverse transcribed beforehand. Regulatory, naive and central memory T cell samples averaged roughly 3.5 million reads. Using immunoSEQ multiplex PCR, the repertoire was profiled, and TCRdb retains in-frame clones only, with some absent. Among more than 250,000 clones listed, approximately 15% were seen once. The junction had 8 bases not matched to a gene; V was cut back by 2 bases and J by 0 bases. Germline-derived CDR1 and CDR2 are ENHRY and SYGVKD. This CDR3 has 17 amino acids. Study findings and constraints: Shortening of TCRB CDR3s, moderate but significant, appeared in all four CD4+ subsets of Type 1 diabetes patients.

This TCR was sampled from a young man with type 1 diabetes. Material: naive CD4+ T cells from blood. The chain carries TRBV10-3 and TRBJ2-3, with 7 bases identical to TRBD2. Written as DNA, the CDR3 is TGTGCCATCAGTGAGATTCCTCAAGCGGGAAGCACAGATACGCAGTATTTT. It yields the protein CAISEIPQAGSTDTQYF.